Below are 12 T cell receptor beta chains sequenced from a single sample in a study of blood T cells in healthy people across ages. PCR was performed a second time for about 7 to 12 cycles using a sample-barcoded 5' primer and a J-beta primer mix. From the 5' RACE reads, TCRdb called clonotypes with MiXCR, one entry per CDR3 protein. The sample shows under 750,000 distinct CDR3 sequences, roughly 48% of them seen only once. Sequencing input: blood. These TCRs come from a man older than 75 in good health.

The chain carries TRBV9 and TRBJ2-5; D remains unclear. The tail of the sequence fits TRBJ2-7 better, so the J call may be wrong. The CDR3 totals 12 residues. In germline, CDR1 is SGDLS, CDR2 YYNGEE. CDR3 nucleotide sequence: TGTGCCAGCAGCCGAGAGGACCGCGAGCAGTACTTC. Translation: CASSREDREQYF.

This clonotype was observed a handful of times. The chain carries TRBV7-9 and TRBJ2-1; TRBD2 matches 8 bases. CDR1 SEHNR and CDR2 FQNEAQ come from the germline V gene (reference sequence). Trimming cost V 1 base and J 14 bases; bases outside gene matches: 7. The CDR3 is 13 amino acids. CDR3 sequence (DNA): TGTGCCAGCAGCTTAGTTGACGGGAGGGCCGAGTTCTTC. Amino acids: CASSLVDGRAEFF.

The J gene is TRBJ2-5, the V gene TRBV25-1; tentatively, D is TRBD1 (5 bases). Trimming took 1 base from V and 5 from J, leaving 14 bases between them. Looked up from germline, CDR1 is MGHDK and CDR2 is SYGVNS. The CDR3 extends over 15 amino acids. The CDR3 coding sequence is TGTGCCAGCAGTGAATTGAGGACACAAACGGAGACCCAGTACTTC. Translating it yields CASSELRTQTETQYF.

The V gene is TRBV15, the J gene TRBJ2-4; tentative D call: TRBD2 (6 bases). CDR1 is LNHNV, CDR2 YYDKDF, per germline (reference sequence). V gave up 5 bases and J gave up 7 bases, with 27 bases separating them. The CDR3 is 18 amino acids. The CDR3 DNA is TGTGCCACCAGCGTATCCGGGACCGACAAATCCGGGGGTAACATTCAGTACTTC. Its translation: CATSVSGTDKSGGNIQYF.

This clonotype was counted ten times or more. This sequence joins TRBV6-6 and TRBJ2-7; D call uncertain. CDR1 is MNHNY and CDR2 is SVGAGI in the germline V gene (reference sequence). V was trimmed by 3 bases and J by 3 bases, leaving 9 bases between them. The length of the CDR3 is 13 residues. The CDR3 here is CASSYRNLYEQYF. DNA of the CDR3: TGTGCCAGCAGTTATAGGAACCTCTACGAGCAGTACTTC.

With regard to this clonotype: This sequence may be a read error, since a much larger clone differs from it by one base. J is TRBJ1-1 and V is TRBV6-5, with 7 bases fitting TRBD1. V was pared by 11 bases and J by 5 bases, with 11 bases of the junction left unmatched. Germline assignment: CDR1 MNHEY and CDR2 SVGAGI. The CDR3 contains 13 residues. For the CDR3, the DNA is TGTGCCGGCAATACAGGGGCGAGGACTGAAGCTTTCTTT. Its translation: CAGNTGARTEAFF.

This clonotype has just a few counts. The V call is TRBV7-3, the J call TRBJ2-5; no firm D call. Deletions cut 5 bases from V and 8 bases from J, with 15 bases between. The CDR3 consists of 13 residues. Germline V gene lookup returns CDR1 SGHTA and CDR2 FQGTGA. The CDR3 DNA sequence: TGTGCCAGCAGCCCCAAGGACGGCACAACCCAGTACTTC. Translated: CASSPKDGTTQYF.

In DNA, the CDR3 is TGCAGTGCTAGTGCAGGGGGTGGGTATGGCTACACCTTC. Amino acid sequence: CSASAGGGYGYTF. The V and J genes are TRBV20-1 and TRBJ1-2, with 7 bases that match TRBD1. The ends lost 3 bases at V and 5 bases at J; junction bases unmatched: 6. The CDR3 length is 13 residues. The V gene's germline CDR1 is DFQATT and CDR2 SNEGSKA (reference sequence).

The chain recombines TRBV28 with TRBJ2-5; 10 nucleotides line up with TRBD1. With the DNA end fitting TRBJ2-7 better, the J assignment may be wrong. The germline V gene has CDR1 MDHEN and CDR2 SYDVKM. This CDR3 has 14 amino acids. Written as DNA, the CDR3 is TGTGCCAGCAGCCGGACAGGGGGACTTTCCGAGCAGTACTTC. Encoded protein: CASSRTGGLSEQYF.

The rearrangement joins TRBV7-2 to TRBJ2-2, with TRBD1 identical over 12 bases. With V trimmed by 5 bases and J by 3 bases, 13 bases remained unmatched. The CDR3 loop spans 19 amino acids. CDR1 SGHTA and CDR2 FQGNSA come from the germline V gene. CDR3 residues: CASSRPGQGARLDTGELFF. CDR3 DNA sequence: TGTGCCAGCAGCCGACCGGGACAGGGGGCGCGTTTGGACACCGGGGAGCTGTTTTTT.

J is TRBJ2-5 and V is TRBV4-3; D gene unclear. V gave up 1 base and J gave up 3 bases, with 6 bases separating them. Per germline, CDR1 LGHNA and CDR2 YSLEER. The CDR3 contains 13 residues. The CDR3 is CASSQGPEETQYF. The CDR3, as DNA: TGCGCCAGCAGCCAAGGGCCGGAAGAGACCCAGTACTTC.

This clonotype was counted at least ten times. The V gene is TRBV29-1, the J gene TRBJ2-3, with 9 bases identical to TRBD2. The germline CDR1 and CDR2 sequences are SQVTM and ANQGSEA. V trimming: 5 bases; J trimming: 5 bases; junction bases outside the gene matches: 5. This CDR3 region has 13 residues. CDR3 amino acids: CSVLLAGRDTQYF. As DNA, the CDR3 is TGCAGCGTTTTACTAGCGGGCAGAGATACGCAGTATTTT.